Following are 3 T cell receptor beta chains from one sample sequenced in a study of cytomegalovirus exposure and HLA in healthy donors. Clones were read by immunoSEQ multiplex PCR, and TCRdb kept only the in-frame ones, dropping some. The data show 110,000 or so clones, around 95% seen once. Sequenced material: PBMCs. These receptors were obtained from a woman in her late teens or twenties in good health and CMV-seronegative.

The chain uses TRBV29-1 and TRBJ1-1; D not resolved. This CDR3 has 13 amino acids. V shed 2 bases and J shed 0 bases, with 7 bases lying between them. Germline values: CDR1 SQVTM, CDR2 ANQGSEA. CDR3 sequence (DNA): TGCAGCGTTGAACGGAGGTTGAACACTGAAGCTTTCTTT. Amino acid sequence: CSVERRLNTEAFF.

This clone is a singleton in its sample. In the same sample, other DNA sequences code for this CDR3. V usage is TRBV9 and J usage is TRBJ2-3; D is unresolved. The V end lost 4 bases, the J end lost 0 bases, and 6 bases lay between the germline ends. This CDR3 spans 13 amino acids. CDR1 and CDR2 (germline): SGDLS, YYNGEE. The CDR3 region has the DNA TGTGCCAGCAGCCCACAGAGCACAGATACGCAGTATTTT. Protein product: CASSPQSTDTQYF.

The chain recombines TRBV5-1 with TRBJ1-1, with D perhaps matching TRBD1 (5 bases). CDR1 and CDR2 from the germline V gene are SGHRS and YFSETQ. V lost 1 base and J lost 4, with 20 bases in between. The CDR3 totals 17 residues. The CDR3 DNA sequence: TGCGCCAGCAGCTTGAGGGCGCAGGGCTGGGTTAGCACTGAAGCTTTCTTT. Translated: CASSLRAQGWVSTEAFF.